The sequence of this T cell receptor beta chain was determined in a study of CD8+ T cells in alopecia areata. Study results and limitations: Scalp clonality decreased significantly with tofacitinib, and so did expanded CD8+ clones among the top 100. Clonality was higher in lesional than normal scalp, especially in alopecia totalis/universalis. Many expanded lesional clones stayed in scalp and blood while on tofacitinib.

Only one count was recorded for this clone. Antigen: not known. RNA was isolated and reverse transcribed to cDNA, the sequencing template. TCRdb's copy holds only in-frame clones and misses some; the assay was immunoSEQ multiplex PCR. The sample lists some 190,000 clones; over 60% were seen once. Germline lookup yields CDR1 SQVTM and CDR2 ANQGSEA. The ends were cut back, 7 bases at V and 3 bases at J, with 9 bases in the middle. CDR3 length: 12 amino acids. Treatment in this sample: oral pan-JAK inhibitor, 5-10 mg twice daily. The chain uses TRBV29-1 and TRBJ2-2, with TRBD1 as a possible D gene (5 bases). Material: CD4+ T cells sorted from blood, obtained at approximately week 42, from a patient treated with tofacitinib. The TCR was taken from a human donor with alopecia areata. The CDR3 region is CSAQGHTGELFF. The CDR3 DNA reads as TGCAGCGCTCAGGGTCACACCGGGGAGCTGTTTTTT.